The text below deals with one TCR beta chain. The data derive from a study of blood T cell repertoires in COVID-19. Germline V gene sequence: CDR1 LNHDA, CDR2 SQIVND (reference sequence). J gave up 1 base and V 6 bases, and 5 bases lay outside the gene matches. The CDR3 loop spans 15 amino acids. Clones were sequenced by immunoSEQ multiplex PCR, and TCRdb holds only the in-frame ones, with some missing. The sample holds 200,000 to 250,000 clones, roughly 85% seen once. Material: PBMCs or T cells enriched from blood (not recorded which). This chain uses TRBV19 with TRBJ2-2; 7 bases are shared with TRBD2. This clonotype was sampled from a young man who had recovered from COVID-19. The CDR3 DNA follows: TGTGCCAGTAGGACTTTAGCGGGGAACACCGGGGAGCTGTTTTTT. Translated: CASRTLAGNTGELFF.